This T cell receptor beta chain is drawn from a study of T cell responses to AZD1222 COVID-19 vaccine. Of note for this clone: The antigen remains unidentified.

After removal of 4 bases from V and 2 bases from J, the junction contained 7 bases not matched to a gene. The CDR3 runs to 15 residues. CDR1 SGHRS and CDR2 YFSETQ come from the germline V gene. Study-wide points: Researchers report vaccine-associated CD4 TCRs spanning spike, with dominance at 160-218 and 743-854. Reportedly, close to half of spike-specific TCRs are directed against unmutated variant regions. The repertoires were collected only after the peak T cell response. The study found Spike-specific TCR breadth and depth rose after two AZD1222 doses.

Only in-frame clones appear in the TCRdb table, and some are missing; sequencing was by immunoSEQ multiplex PCR. Among roughly 150,000 clones, 70% to 90% were seen once, and the ten largest hold approximately 3.1%. This clonotype originated in an adult in good health. The starting material was peripheral blood, obtained on day 0 of MenACWY control vaccination. V gene TRBV5-1 combines with J gene TRBJ2-5; 8 nucleotides line up with TRBD2. This CDR3 is CASSQGAGGQETQYF. The CDR3 bases are TGCGCCAGCAGCCAGGGCGCGGGGGGACAAGAGACCCAGTACTTC.